This record covers a single T cell receptor (beta chain). Sequenced by immunoSEQ multiplex PCR; TCRdb stores in-frame clones only, minus some. The data hold 90,000 to 100,000 clones, with 90% to 95% observed a single time. The data were obtained in a study of T cell changes during pregnancy in multiple sclerosis. This CDR3 has 15 residues. CDR1 is MNHEY and CDR2 is SVGAGI in the germline V gene. The V and J ends lost 6 bases and 8 bases respectively, with 20 bases between them. The source is a female donor with multiple sclerosis, enrolled in a pregnancy study. Source: peripheral blood, taken in the first trimester of pregnancy. V usage is TRBV6-5 and J usage is TRBJ1-5; D uncertain. The CDR3: CASRGAGVAMEPQHF. The CDR3 DNA is TGTGCCAGCAGGGGAGCTGGAGTAGCAATGGAGCCCCAGCATTTT.